Below, 26 T cell receptor beta chains from the same sample are listed, as sequenced in a study of blood T cell repertoires in COVID-19 (dated by TCRdb to the early 2020s). The library was prepared using the immunoSEQ multiplex PCR assay. TCRdb stores this immuneACCESS table with in-frame sequences only. Part of the clones is absent; in the studies checked, under half of the shortfall reflects unresolved V genes, and no reason is known for the rest. For this sample there are around 150,000 clones; more than 65% appear just once. The biggest ten clones account for about 15% of the sample. The specimen sequenced was peripheral blood. The receptors shown here come from a woman older than 75 with acute or convalescent COVID-19.

This clone was picked up one time. This chain joins TRBV27 and TRBJ1-1, with D unclear. Germline assignment: CDR1 MNHEY and CDR2 SMNVEV (reference sequence). The V and J ends lost 3 bases and 0 bases respectively, with 11 bases between them. The CDR3 totals 15 residues. The CDR3 is CASSFGALMNTEAFF. CDR3 nucleotide sequence: TGTGCCAGCAGTTTTGGCGCACTAATGAACACTGAAGCTTTCTTT.

This sequence joins TRBV6-5 and TRBJ1-6; TRBD1 might be the D (5 bases). V lost 2 bases to trimming and J lost 2 bases, with 10 bases between them. CDR3 length: 16 residues. The germline V gene has CDR1 MNHEY and CDR2 SVGAGI. In nucleotides, the CDR3 is TGTGCCAGCAGTTACGCAGGGAACACCTATAATTCACCCCTCCACTTT. Protein sequence: CASSYAGNTYNSPLHF.

This chain uses TRBV28 with TRBJ2-3; 8 bases match TRBD2. CDR1 is MDHEN and CDR2 is SYDVKM in the germline V gene. V gave up 2 bases and J gave up 7 bases; unmatched junction bases: 8. This CDR3 has 15 amino acids. This CDR3 is CASSLLTGGPHTQYF. The CDR3 DNA reads as TGTGCCAGCAGTTTACTAACGGGAGGGCCCCATACGCAGTATTTT.

V gene TRBV7-2 combines with J gene TRBJ1-2; tentatively, D is TRBD1 (6 bases). V lost 5 bases and J 4 bases, leaving 20 bases between the germline ends. CDR3 length: 16 amino acids. Germline CDR1 SGHTA, CDR2 FQGNSA. The CDR3 nucleotides are TGTGCCAGCAGCATTTCTTCAGGGGAGCGAGGCTATGGCTACACCTTC. It yields the protein CASSISSGERGYGYTF.

This rearrangement joins TRBV7-2 to TRBJ1-2; D may be TRBD1 (5 bases). Germline CDR1 SGHTA, CDR2 FQGNSA. The CDR3 sequence is 16 residues long. V lost 0 bases to trimming and J lost 2 bases, with 13 bases between them. CDR3 DNA sequence: TGTGCCAGCAGCTTAGCACATAGGACACGAAACTATGGCTACACCTTC. Translated: CASSLAHRTRNYGYTF.

V is TRBV28 and J is TRBJ1-4; D gene uncertain. Germline V lookup: CDR1 MDHEN, CDR2 SYDVKM. V was shortened by 4 bases and J by 7 bases, with 4 bases between the two germline ends. This CDR3 region has 11 residues. As DNA, the CDR3 is TGTGCCAGCAGTTCGGGTGAAAAACTGTTTTTT. Its protein product is CASSSGEKLFF.

The chain has TRBV7-8 and TRBJ2-7; 8 bases map to TRBD1. J gave up 3 bases and V 5 bases, and 15 bases lay outside the gene matches. The CDR3 is 17 amino acids. Germline values: CDR1 SGHVS, CDR2 FQNEAQ. CDR3 in DNA: TGTGCCAGCAGCGCTCACTTTACAGGGGGTAGAAACTACGAGCAGTACTTC. Translation: CASSAHFTGGRNYEQYF.

V usage is TRBV5-1 and J usage is TRBJ1-3; D possibly corresponds to TRBD1 (6 bases). V lost 4 bases and J 1 base, leaving 12 bases between the germline ends. The CDR3 is 15 amino acids. Germline CDR1 and CDR2: SGHRS and YFSETQ. The CDR3 sequence: CASSPGATSGNTIYF. The CDR3 DNA is TGCGCCAGCAGCCCAGGGGCTACATCTGGAAACACCATATATTTT.

Ten or more counts support this clone. CDR3 nucleotides: TGTGCCAGCAGCCCCTGGACTGATTCCTACGAGCAGTACTTC. Its translation is CASSPWTDSYEQYF. The chain combines TRBV5-8 with TRBJ2-7; D possibly corresponds to TRBD2 (5 bases). The V end was cut by 4 bases, the J end by 1 base, with 12 bases between. The CDR3 sequence is 14 residues long. Germline V lookup: CDR1 SGHTS, CDR2 YDEGEE.

This chain links TRBV3-1 (or the pseudogene TRBV3-2) with TRBJ2-4, with 10 bases aligning to TRBD2. In germline, CDR1 is LGHDT, CDR2 YNNKEL (reference sequence). The CDR3 runs 19 residues. Germline trimming cut 3 bases from V and 2 bases from J; bases unmatched to any gene: 13. CDR3 DNA: TGTGCCAGCAGCCAGGGATGGAGCGGGGGGGCCCAGTCCAAAAACATTCAGTACTTC. Its protein is CASSQGWSGGAQSKNIQYF.

The CDR3 nucleotides are TGTGCCAGCAGCTTGGGACTAGCGGGAGTTAATGAGCAGTTCTTC. It specifies CASSLGLAGVNEQFF. This chain joins TRBV5-4 and TRBJ2-1, with TRBD2 matching 12 bases. Germline V CDR1 and CDR2: SGHNT, YYREEE (reference sequence). With V trimmed by 0 bases and J by 7 bases, 2 bases remained unmatched. The CDR3 is 15 amino acids.

In its sample, this clone was seen a few times. The rearrangement uses TRBV7-3 and TRBJ2-2; no firm D call. CDR1 SGHTA and CDR2 FQGTGA come from the germline V gene. The germline V and J ends were trimmed by 5 bases and 1 base, with 5 bases remaining between them. The CDR3 is 13 amino acids. CDR3 nucleotide sequence: TGTGCCAGCAGCGTCCAGAACACCGGGGAGCTGTTTTTT. It codes for CASSVQNTGELFF.

The gene calls are TRBV6-5 and TRBJ1-4; D gene unclear. This CDR3 is 14 amino acids long. Trimming took off 6 bases at V and 7 bases at J, with 15 bases between the two ends. The germline V gene has CDR1 MNHEY and CDR2 SVGAGI. CDR3 DNA sequence: TGTGCCAGCAGAGGTCAGGAGGAGGGTGAAAAACTGTTTTTT. Protein product: CASRGQEEGEKLFF.

The chain is built from TRBV5-8 and TRBJ2-2; the match to TRBD1 covers 8 bases. The CDR3 runs 16 residues. CDR1 SGHTS and CDR2 YDEGEE come from the germline V gene. J gave up 2 bases and V 1 base, and 4 bases lay outside the gene matches. DNA for the CDR3: TGTGCCAGCAGCTTGTCGACAGGGGTCAACACCGGGGAGCTGTTTTTT. Translated: CASSLSTGVNTGELFF.

CDR3 protein: CASSLAAGAGGNTIYF. CDR3 bases: TGTGCCAGCAGCTTGGCGGCGGGCGCGGGGGGAAACACCATATATTTT. The chain is built from TRBV5-4 and TRBJ1-3; D is unresolved. The CDR3 length is 16 residues. Trimming pared 0 bases from V and 4 bases from J, leaving 14 bases between. The germline CDR1 and CDR2 sequences are SGHNT and YYREEE (reference sequence).

The gene calls are TRBV27 and TRBJ2-1; tentatively, D is TRBD2 (6 bases). The CDR3 sequence is 12 residues long. Trimming pared 5 bases from V and 11 bases from J, leaving 13 bases between. Germline V lookup: CDR1 MNHEY, CDR2 SMNVEV (reference sequence). This chain's CDR3 is CASSTTSLQQFF. As DNA, the CDR3 is TGTGCCAGCAGTACGACTAGTCTTCAGCAGTTCTTC.

This clone came up once. The gene calls are TRBV18 and TRBJ1-2, with 10 nucleotides matching TRBD1. The CDR3 runs to 15 residues. Per germline, CDR1 KGHSH and CDR2 LQKENI. With V trimmed by 3 bases and J by 5 bases, 6 bases remained unmatched. For the CDR3, the DNA is TGTGCCAGCTCACCTGGACAGGGGGACCTGTATGGCTACACCTTC. Amino acids: CASSPGQGDLYGYTF.

The rearrangement links TRBV28 to TRBJ2-1; possible D gene TRBD2, 6 bases. V was clipped by 6 bases and J by 5 bases, with 26 bases between them. Looked up from germline, CDR1 is MDHEN and CDR2 is SYDVKM. The length of the CDR3 is 18 residues. CDR3 sequence: CASRGPVVSGTKNNEQFF. CDR3 DNA: TGTGCCAGCAGGGGACCGGTTGTTAGCGGAACAAAAAACAATGAGCAGTTCTTC.

The table lists this clone with a count of one. The rearrangement links TRBV2 to TRBJ1-6, with unresolved D. The CDR3 covers 14 residues. Germline V gene lookup returns CDR1 SNHLY and CDR2 FYNNEI. The V end was cut by 7 bases, the J end by 0 bases, with 7 bases between. The CDR3 nucleotides are TGTGCCAGCAAGTCCAGCTCCTATAATTCACCCCTCCACTTT. This gives the protein CASKSSSYNSPLHF.

This rearrangement joins TRBV5-1 to TRBJ1-1, with D unresolved. Germline assignment: CDR1 SGHRS and CDR2 YFSETQ. V was trimmed by 0 bases and J by 0 bases, leaving 12 bases between them. CDR3 size: 16 residues. CDR3 region: CASSLDLGGLNTEAFF. As DNA, the CDR3 is TGCGCCAGCAGCTTGGACTTGGGCGGGTTGAACACTGAAGCTTTCTTT. The entire variable domain, with the rest obtained from reference TRBV5-1 and TRBJ1-1, is as follows: KAGVTQTPRYLIKTRGQQVTLSCSPISGHRSVSWYQQTPGQGLQFLFEYFSETQRNKGNFPGRFSGRQFSNSRSEMNVSTLELGDSALYLCASSLDLGGLNTEAFFGQGTRLTVV.

J is TRBJ2-1 and V is TRBV27; TRBD1 might be the D (5 bases). The germline gives CDR1 MNHEY, CDR2 SMNVEV (reference sequence). There are 14 residues in the CDR3. V gave up 3 bases and J gave up 9 bases, with 15 bases separating them. The CDR3 DNA reads TGTGCCAGCAGTTTCAGCCCTACGCAGGGTGAGCAGTTCTTC. Amino acid sequence: CASSFSPTQGEQFF.

The chain joins TRBV5-1 to TRBJ2-2; the D gene is possibly TRBD2 (5 bases). V lost 5 bases and J 0 bases, leaving 11 bases between the germline ends. CDR3 length: 15 amino acids. Germline values: CDR1 SGHRS, CDR2 YFSETQ. The CDR3 is CASSNSGTNTGELFF. In nucleotides, the CDR3 is TGCGCCAGCAGTAACAGCGGAACGAACACCGGGGAGCTGTTTTTT. Supplemented by reference TRBV5-1 and TRBJ2-2, the full variable domain reads KAGVTQTPRYLIKTRGQQVTLSCSPISGHRSVSWYQQTPGQGLQFLFEYFSETQRNKGNFPGRFSGRQFSNSRSEMNVSTLELGDSALYLCASSNSGTNTGELFFGEGSRLTVL.

The chain uses TRBV11-2 and TRBJ1-1, with unresolved D. This CDR3 spans 13 amino acids. CDR1 is SGHAT and CDR2 is FQNNGV in the germline V gene. Trimming took off 5 bases at V and 1 base at J, with 8 bases between the two ends. The DNA for the CDR3 is TGTGCCAGCAGCCTTACACGGAACACTGAAGCTTTCTTT. It specifies CASSLTRNTEAFF.

The chain carries TRBV5-1 and TRBJ2-2; D gene unclear. Germline CDR1 SGHRS, CDR2 YFSETQ. V was clipped by 5 bases and J by 0 bases, with 11 bases between them. The CDR3 is 15 residues long. CDR3 loop: CASREITANTGELFF. Written as DNA, the CDR3 is TGCGCCAGCAGAGAGATAACGGCGAACACCGGGGAGCTGTTTTTT.

The chain recombines TRBV7-3 with TRBJ2-1; 12 bases fit TRBD1. Germline CDR1 reads SGHTA; CDR2 reads FQGTGA. The CDR3 runs to 15 residues. The ends lost 5 bases at V and 4 bases at J; junction bases unmatched: 3. The CDR3 spells CASSRDRGPYNEQFF. The CDR3 coding sequence is TGTGCCAGCAGCCGGGACAGGGGGCCATACAATGAGCAGTTCTTC.

The chain links TRBV19 to TRBJ2-2; D gene unclear. This CDR3 region has 15 residues. Germline-derived CDR1 and CDR2 are LNHDA and SQIVND (reference sequence). V was cut by 3 bases and J by 3 bases, with 11 bases left in between. Written as DNA, the CDR3 is TGTGCCAGTAGTATCTTTCTAGTGCACACCGGGGAGCTGTTTTTT. Its protein product is CASSIFLVHTGELFF.